This T cell receptor beta chain comes out of a study of T cell responses to AZD1222 COVID-19 vaccine. Findings and caveats of the study: Targets within unmutated variant regions were reportedly found for nearly half of spike-specific TCRs. In all cases, repertoires were sampled only after the peak T cell response. Donors skewed white British and female; clonal diversity was possibly underestimated. Spike-spanning, vaccine-associated CD4 TCRs were dominant at 160-218 and 743-854.

CDR3 length: 17 residues. The V segment lost 5 bases and the J segment 9 bases; nucleotides outside the gene matches: 18. Germline CDR1 reads MNHEY; CDR2 reads SVGEGT. The assay was immunoSEQ multiplex PCR, and TCRdb's table has in-frame clones only and misses some. The data show more than 85,000 clones, around 90% seen once. Turning to this clone: Antigen specificity is unknown.

The material was peripheral blood, obtained on day 0 of AZD1222 vaccination. This sequence originates from an adult in good health. The rearrangement links TRBV6-2 or TRBV6-3 to TRBJ2-1; 8 bases match TRBD1. Here the CDR3 reads CASSGYPGQGGLGEQFF. CDR3 coding DNA: TGTGCCAGCAGTGGGTACCCAGGACAGGGTGGCCTCGGTGAGCAGTTCTTC.